The 28 T cell receptor beta chains listed next were all sequenced from one sample in a study of T-cell memory formation after mild COVID-19. TCRdb called the 5' RACE reads again in MiXCR, with one record for every CDR3 protein. The sample lists 400,000 or so distinct CDR3 sequences; under 25% were seen once. The sequencing sample was made of PBMCs or a T cell subset sorted from them (not recorded which). The receptor source for this set is an adult woman who had mild COVID-19 (a few samples of this study predate the infection). Cell type and time point are not known.

There are a few counts of this clonotype. The V call is TRBV5-6, the J call TRBJ1-1; D may be TRBD1 (5 bases). This CDR3 is 16 amino acids long. Germline lookup yields CDR1 SGHDT and CDR2 YYEEEE. The V gene lost 4 bases and the J gene lost 0 bases, with 16 bases spanning the gap. As DNA, the CDR3 is TGTGCCAGCAGCCCCGGGACTCGCAGATTGAACACTGAAGCTTTCTTT. This encodes CASSPGTRRLNTEAFF.

Written as DNA, the CDR3 is TGTGCCAGCAGGAGGGGCCCCGGGACTCTCGGAAGCACAGATACGCAGTATTTT. This translates into CASRRGPGTLGSTDTQYF. This chain uses TRBV7-3 with TRBJ2-3, with D maybe TRBD2 (6 bases). The germline V gene has CDR1 SGHTA and CDR2 FQGTGA. This CDR3 has 18 amino acids. Trimming took 6 bases from V and 0 from J, leaving 22 bases between them.

The gene calls are TRBV7-2 and TRBJ2-2; a weak D match, TRBD2 (5 bases). Germline V gene lookup returns CDR1 SGHTA and CDR2 FQGNSA. The CDR3 extends over 14 amino acids. The V end was cut by 1 base, the J end by 9 bases, with 12 bases between. CDR3 coding DNA: TGTGCCAGCAGCTTAGGAGGGAGCTTGCGGGAGCTGTTTTTT. It encodes CASSLGGSLRELFF.

The table lists this clonotype with a few counts. The J gene is TRBJ2-5, the V gene TRBV5-1; D may be TRBD1 or TRBD2 (6 bases each). CDR1 is SGHRS and CDR2 is YFSETQ in the germline V gene. Trimming removed 0 bases at V and 5 bases at J, with 14 bases between. This CDR3 comprises 15 residues. As DNA, the CDR3 is TGCGCCAGCAGCTTGGCCCCGGGGGCAGGGGAGACCCAGTACTTC. Its protein is CASSLAPGAGETQYF. Full variable domain (outside the CDR3, taken from reference TRBV5-1 and TRBJ2-5): KAGVTQTPRYLIKTRGQQVTLSCSPISGHRSVSWYQQTPGQGLQFLFEYFSETQRNKGNFPGRFSGRQFSNSRSEMNVSTLELGDSALYLCASSLAPGAGETQYFGPGTRLLVL.

The rearrangement uses TRBV12-5 and TRBJ2-2; 8 positions agree with TRBD2. The CDR3 length is 15 residues. The V and J ends lost 5 bases and 6 bases, in that order; junction bases with no gene match: 8. Looked up from germline, CDR1 is LGHNT and CDR2 is FRNRAP. CDR3 residues: CASGLNGGAAGELFF. In DNA form, the CDR3 reads TGTGCTAGTGGTCTGAACGGGGGGGCTGCCGGGGAGCTGTTTTTT.

The chain links TRBV6-5 to TRBJ2-1; TRBD2 aligns across 13 bases. Germline-derived CDR1 and CDR2 are MNHEY and SVGAGI. The V segment lost 10 bases and the J segment 7 bases; nucleotides outside the gene matches: 10. The CDR3 contains 15 residues. The CDR3 reads CATTTSGRRQNEQFF. The CDR3 DNA is TGTGCCACCACGACTAGCGGGAGGCGTCAGAATGAGCAGTTCTTC.

This clonotype has more than one count but fewer than ten. The genes are TRBV5-1 and TRBJ2-1, with D possibly being TRBD1 (6 bases). CDR3 length: 15 amino acids. V was pared by 4 bases and J by 2 bases, with 13 bases between. Looked up from germline, CDR1 is SGHRS and CDR2 is YFSETQ. The CDR3 DNA sequence: TGCGCCAGCAGCGTGGAAAACAGGGCCTACAATGAGCAGTTCTTC. Amino acids: CASSVENRAYNEQFF.

This sequence joins TRBV3-1 and TRBJ1-3; 7 nucleotides match TRBD1. Germline CDR1 is LGHDT and CDR2 is YNNKEL (reference sequence). This CDR3 comprises 14 residues. The J segment lost 4 bases and the V segment lost 1 base, leaving 1 base of the junction unmatched. DNA of the CDR3: TGTGCCAGCAGCCAAGGAGGGGGCGGAAACACCATATATTTT. Translated: CASSQGGGGNTIYF.

The table lists this clonotype with a few counts. The chain joins TRBV12-3 or TRBV12-4 to TRBJ2-3; the match to TRBD1 covers 7 bases. V gave up 7 bases and J gave up 1 base; unmatched junction bases: 5. CDR3 length: 14 residues. The chain's CDR3 is CASTPGQRTDTQYF. DNA of the CDR3: TGTGCCAGCACCCCGGGACAGCGCACAGATACGCAGTATTTT.

The chain has TRBV5-6 and TRBJ1-4; D is unresolved. V was shortened by 2 bases and J by 4 bases, with 12 bases between the two germline ends. Germline CDR1 and CDR2: SGHDT and YYEEEE. The CDR3 runs 15 residues. In nucleotides, the CDR3 is TGTGCCAGCAGCTTTAAGACGGATATTAATGAAAAACTGTTTTTT. Protein sequence: CASSFKTDINEKLFF.

The rearrangement joins TRBV12-3 or TRBV12-4 to TRBJ1-5; D gene unclear. The CDR3 has 14 residues. Trimming left V 6 bases short and J 1 base short, with 10 bases between. The CDR3: CASSLIGSNQPQHF. CDR3 coding DNA: TGTGCCAGCAGCCTTATTGGAAGCAATCAGCCCCAGCATTTT.

The V call is TRBV10-3, the J call TRBJ2-7; the match to TRBD1 covers 7 bases. Germline V CDR1 and CDR2: ENHRY, SYGVKD. The junction had 10 bases not matched to a gene; V was cut back by 6 bases and J by 2 bases. This CDR3 spans 15 amino acids. The CDR3 coding sequence is TGTGCCATCAGGGGGACAGCCTTAGGGGCCTACGAGCAGTACTTC. Its translation is CAIRGTALGAYEQYF.

The chain employs TRBV6-1 and TRBJ1-5; D not resolved. The CDR3 totals 16 residues. The V end was cut by 2 bases, the J end by 4 bases, with 15 bases between. Germline assignment: CDR1 MNHNS and CDR2 SASEGT. The DNA of the CDR3 is TGTGCCAGCAGTGAACTCCGAAACCTTGGGAATCAGCCCCAGCATTTT. This sequence encodes CASSELRNLGNQPQHF.

A few counts support this clonotype. The genes are TRBV18 and TRBJ1-2; 8 bases fit TRBD1. The germline V gene has CDR1 KGHSH and CDR2 LQKENI. The trim removed 3 bases at V and 6 bases at J, leaving 6 bases unmatched. There are 14 residues in the CDR3. The CDR3 spells CASSPWTGSHGYTF. The CDR3 DNA follows: TGTGCCAGCTCACCTTGGACAGGGTCACATGGCTACACCTTC.

This chain uses TRBV12-3 or TRBV12-4 with TRBJ1-2; 9 nucleotides agree with TRBD1. CDR3 length: 15 residues. V was pared by 4 bases and J by 6 bases, with 9 bases of the junction left unmatched. CDR3 protein: CASSSSGTGSDGYTF. The CDR3 DNA sequence: TGTGCCAGCAGTTCCTCCGGGACAGGGTCTGATGGCTACACCTTC.

This chain links TRBV9 with TRBJ1-5; tentative D call: TRBD1 (6 bases). There are 15 residues in the CDR3. Germline assignment: CDR1 SGDLS and CDR2 YYNGEE. The V end was cut by 3 bases, the J end by 4 bases, with 14 bases between. CDR3 nucleotides: TGTGCCAGCAGCGGGGGGCTAGCAGGTAATCAGCCCCAGCATTTT. Translation: CASSGGLAGNQPQHF.

This clonotype appeared a few times. This chain joins TRBV12-3 or TRBV12-4 and TRBJ2-1; 8 nucleotides align to TRBD2. J was trimmed by 6 bases and V by 2 bases; bases with no gene match: 3. This CDR3 is 14 amino acids long. CDR3 sequence (DNA): TGTGCCAGCAGTTTAACTAGCGGCCTCAATGAGCAGTTCTTC. Residues: CASSLTSGLNEQFF.

The CDR3 sequence is CAWSVSGSRNEQFF. CDR3 coding DNA: TGTGCCTGGAGTGTATCGGGCTCTCGCAATGAGCAGTTCTTC. The V call is TRBV30, the J call TRBJ2-1; no clear D. V lost 0 bases to trimming and J lost 6 bases, with 12 bases between them. The CDR3 loop spans 14 amino acids. Germline values: CDR1 GTSNPN, CDR2 SVGIG (reference sequence).

The chain employs TRBV10-3 and TRBJ2-7, with a tentative D call TRBD1 (6 bases). Per the germline V gene, CDR1 is ENHRY and CDR2 is SYGVKD. V shed 6 bases and J shed 2 bases, with 11 bases lying between them. The CDR3 has 13 amino acids. DNA for the CDR3: TGTGCCATCAGCTCAGGGGTCCCCTACGAGCAGTACTTC. As protein: CAISSGVPYEQYF.

The chain has TRBV12-3 or TRBV12-4 and TRBJ1-1; D unresolved. Trimming cost V 3 bases and J 6 bases, with 8 bases left between them. CDR3 length equals 12 residues. This CDR3 reads CASSLGRAEAFF. The CDR3 DNA reads as TGTGCCAGCAGTTTGGGGAGGGCTGAAGCTTTCTTT.

There are a few counts of this clonotype. This chain connects TRBV6-2 or TRBV6-3 to TRBJ2-3, with 8 bases that match TRBD2. Per germline, CDR1 MNHEY and CDR2 SVGEGT. The CDR3 runs to 15 residues. The V and J ends lost 2 bases and 3 bases, in that order; junction bases with no gene match: 4. The CDR3 coding sequence is TGTGCCAGCAGTTACCGGGAGGGGCAGACAGATACGCAGTATTTT. Translating gives CASSYREGQTDTQYF.

This chain links TRBV9 with TRBJ2-1, with 10 nucleotides matching TRBD2. The CDR3 covers 15 residues. V lost 0 bases, J lost 6 bases, and 3 bases stayed unmatched. CDR1 is SGDLS and CDR2 is YYNGEE in the germline V gene. CDR3 nucleotides: TGTGCCAGCAGCGTAGAAGCGGGGGGGCGCAATGAGCAGTTCTTC. This gives the protein CASSVEAGGRNEQFF.

This clonotype was observed a few times. J is TRBJ2-1 and V is TRBV4-1, with 10 bases fitting TRBD2. Germline V gene data show CDR1 as MGHRA and CDR2 as YSYEKL. With 0 bases clipped from V and 9 bases from J, the junction kept 8 bases outside the gene matches. This CDR3 is built from 16 residues. Here the CDR3 reads CASSQDERGGSLEQFF. CDR3 DNA: TGCGCCAGCAGCCAAGATGAGCGGGGGGGCTCACTTGAGCAGTTCTTC.

This clonotype was found a few times. J is TRBJ2-1 and V is TRBV5-1, with D possibly matching TRBD2 (7 bases). The CDR3 is made up of 15 amino acids. In germline, CDR1 is SGHRS, CDR2 YFSETQ. With 0 bases removed from V and 6 bases from J, the gap between germline ends came to 13 bases. CDR3 nucleotides: TGCGCCAGCAGCTTGGTACAGGGCGGGGGCAATGAGCAGTTCTTC. This sequence encodes CASSLVQGGGNEQFF.

V and J are TRBV20-1 and TRBJ2-1, with TRBD2 identical over 11 bases. CDR3 length: 15 residues. Germline CDR1 and CDR2: DFQATT and SNEGSKA (reference sequence). The ends lost 4 bases at V and 7 bases at J; junction bases unmatched: 9. The CDR3 is CSATSGLADENEQFF. The CDR3, as DNA: TGCAGTGCTACTTCGGGACTAGCGGATGAAAATGAGCAGTTCTTC.

The CDR3: CARGQGPTSTDTQYF. The CDR3 bases are TGTGCCAGAGGACAGGGCCCAACTAGCACAGATACGCAGTATTTT. The chain is built from TRBV21-1 and TRBJ2-3; the listed D gene, TRBD1, was not tested against the DNA. TRBV21-1 is a documented pseudogene. CDR3 length equals 15 residues.

The chain joins TRBV12-3 or TRBV12-4 to TRBJ2-2; 9 nucleotides align to TRBD1. Trimming removed 5 bases from V and 6 bases from J; junction bases left unmatched: 4. The CDR3 consists of 14 residues. CDR3 sequence: CASSTGTGPGELFF. The CDR3 coding sequence is TGTGCCAGCAGTACCGGGACAGGGCCCGGGGAGCTGTTTTTT.

This clonotype was seen ten or more times. The gene calls are TRBV11-3 and TRBJ2-1; D is possibly TRBD2 (6 bases). The germline V gene encodes CDR1 SGHNT and CDR2 YENEEA. The V end lost 5 bases, the J end lost 2 bases, and 16 bases lay between the germline ends. CDR3 length: 16 residues. CDR3 nucleotides: TGTGCCAGCAGCCCAGCCGGGACTCTGCCCTACAATGAGCAGTTCTTC. Encoded protein: CASSPAGTLPYNEQFF.